This TCR beta chain was sequenced for a study of patients and donors after allogeneic stem cell transplantation. TCRdb reprocessed the RT-PCR reads via MiXCR and lists one record per CDR3 protein. The sample includes roughly 200,000 distinct CDR3 sequences, 35% to 45% of them seen just once. V was pared by 0 bases and J by 2 bases, with 10 bases between. There are 15 residues in the CDR3. The V gene's germline CDR1 is DFQATT and CDR2 SNEGSKA (reference sequence). Sequencing used blood, either unsorted or a sorted T cell fraction (not recorded which). The clonotype comes from a human donor who was either an allogeneic HSCT recipient or a stem cell or donor lymphocyte infusion donor (not recorded which). It is not recorded whose cells these are; they may come from a transplant donor. This rearrangement joins TRBV20-1 to TRBJ1-4; TRBD1 might be the D (6 bases). The DNA for the CDR3 is TGCAGTGCTAGAGATTGGGGGGCTACTAATGAAAAACTGTTTTTT. This codes for CSARDWGATNEKLFF.